These T cell receptor beta chains were read from a single sample in a study of cytomegalovirus exposure and HLA in healthy donors. Profiling relied on immunoSEQ multiplex PCR, and the TCRdb table lists in-frame clones only, not all of them. This table holds roughly 120,000 clones, over 60% found once. The sequencing input was PBMCs. These receptors all stem from a man between 18 and 29 years old in good health and CMV-seronegative. Each CDR3 is given with its conserved first and last residue. D genes are given only for firm matches. Where a row states a size, it is once, few, many or the class of an expanded clone; other rows omit it.

D | size | J | V | DNA | CDR3
TRBD1 | once | TRBJ2-7 | TRBV7-2 | TGTGCCAGCAGCCCCGGACAGGGAGTCTCGGGCGAGCAGTACTTC | CASSPGQGVSGEQYF
TRBD2 | NA | TRBJ2-1 | TRBV7-3 | TGTGCCAGCAGCTCCCGGAGCGGGAGCTCCTACAATGAGCAGTTCTTC | CASSSRSGSSYNEQFF
NA | NA | TRBJ2-1 | TRBV6-4 | TGTGCCAGCAGTGAGGACAGAGACCCATACAATGAGCAGTTCTTC | CASSEDRDPYNEQFF
TRBD1 | NA | TRBJ2-7 | TRBV2 | TGTGCCAGCAGTTCTCAGGGGGCGAACTACGAGCAGTACTTC | CASSSQGANYEQYF
NA | NA | TRBJ2-1 | TRBV7-2 | TGTGCCAGCAGCCTCACGCCGGGCTCCTACAATGAGCAGTTCTTC | CASSLTPGSYNEQFF
NA | NA | TRBJ2-2 | TRBV6-6 | TGTGCCAGCATCTTCTATGTCGGCACCGGGGAGCTGTTTTTT | CASIFYVGTGELFF
NA | NA | TRBJ1-2 | TRBV7-3 | TGTGCCAGCAGCTTAGGGCCTCAGAACTATGGCTACACCTTC | CASSLGPQNYGYTF
TRBD1 | few | TRBJ1-1 | TRBV5-1 | TGCGCCAGCAGCTTGCGACAGGGGGGATCTTGGGTGACTGAAGCTTTCTTT | CASSLRQGGSWVTEAFF
NA | NA | TRBJ2-1 | TRBV9 | TGTGCCAGCAGCGTAGTCTCGGCCAGGATGCCATACAATGAGCAGTTCTTC | CASSVVSARMPYNEQFF
TRBD1 | few | TRBJ2-5 | TRBV6-5 | TGTGCCAGCAGTTACCGTCAGGGGGTGGTGTACTTC | CASSYRQGVVYF
TRBD1 | NA | TRBJ2-2 | TRBV19 | TGTGCCAGTAGTACCCAGACAGGGCCCACCGGGGAGCTGTTTTTT | CASSTQTGPTGELFF
NA | NA | TRBJ1-1 | TRBV6-5 | TGTGCCAGCAGTTACGGGGGGGGAATGTGGACTGAAGCTTTCTTT | CASSYGGGMWTEAFF
NA | NA | TRBJ2-3 | TRBV6-5 | TGTGCCAGCAAGAGCGGTAGCACAGATACGCAGTATTTT | CASKSGSTDTQYF
NA | once | TRBJ2-3 | TRBV9 | TGTGCCAGCAGCGTAGGAGGGGGTCTTAGCACAGATACGCAGTATTTT | CASSVGGGLSTDTQYF
TRBD2 | NA | TRBJ2-1 | TRBV11-3 | TGTGCCAGCAGCCGGACTAGCGGGACCTACAATGAGCAGTTCTTC | CASSRTSGTYNEQFF
NA | NA | TRBJ1-5 | TRBV4-1 | TGCGCCAGCAGCCAATCTGGGAGCGCCGGCAATCAGCCCCAGCATTTT | CASSQSGSAGNQPQHF
TRBD1 | few | TRBJ1-5 | TRBV6-5 | TGTGCCAGCAGCCGGGACAGTAGCAATCAGCCCCAGCATTTT | CASSRDSSNQPQHF
TRBD1 | NA | TRBJ2-1 | TRBV5-5 | TGTGCCAGCAATGGGGACAGGTACTACAATGAGCAGTTCTTC | CASNGDRYYNEQFF
NA | NA | TRBJ2-1 | TRBV18 | TGTGCCAGCTCACCTCCGTCTCTAGGGCCGATCAGGGCTGATGAGCAGTTCTTC | CASSPPSLGPIRADEQFF
NA | once | TRBJ1-1 | TRBV18 | TGTGCCAGCTCCCCGATCGGCACTGAAGCTTTCTTT | CASSPIGTEAFF
TRBD1 | NA | TRBJ1-5 | TRBV18 | TGTGCCAGCTCACCCTCAAGACAGGGAAAGGATCAGCCCCAGCATTTT | CASSPSRQGKDQPQHF
NA | NA | TRBJ2-1 | TRBV19 | TGTGCCAGTAGTTTACAAGCGACTGGGTCCTACAATGAGCAGTTCTTC | CASSLQATGSYNEQFF
TRBD1 | once | TRBJ2-3 | TRBV13 | TGTGCCAGCAGCTTAAGAGGGGACAGGGTCACAGATACGCAGTATTTT | CASSLRGDRVTDTQYF
TRBD1 | few | TRBJ1-1 | TRBV30 | TGTGCCTGCCGACAGGGTTTGGGCACTGAAGCTTTCTTT | CACRQGLGTEAFF
NA | NA | TRBJ1-4 | TRBV18 | TGTGCCAGCTCCTCGATACAAGCAACTAATGAAAAACTGTTTTTT | CASSSIQATNEKLFF
TRBD2 | few | TRBJ2-3 | TRBV4-2 | TGTGCCAGCAGCCAAGAGTCGGGGGGTCGCGCAGATACGCAGTATTTT | CASSQESGGRADTQYF
NA | once | TRBJ2-4 | TRBV5-1 | TGCGCCAGCACCTTAACCGGGGGTACAGCCAAAAACATTCAGTACTTC | CASTLTGGTAKNIQYF